Shown below are 32 T cell receptor beta chains from a single sample sequenced in a study of beta chain features in type 1 diabetes. Study findings and constraints: There was a moderate but significant shortening of TCRB CDR3s in all four CD4+ subsets of Type 1 diabetes patients.

The study reverse transcribed the entire isolated RNA, so it sequenced expressed TCRB transcripts. Assay used: immunoSEQ multiplex PCR; TCRdb lists only in-frame clones, some missing. This table holds some 350,000 clones, roughly 13% found once. Antigens of these TCRs are unknown. The material sequenced was naive CD4+ T cells from blood. Receptors were obtained from a woman between 18 and 30 years old with type 1 diabetes.

CDR3 protein: CASSLAGSSYNEQFF. CDR3 sequence (DNA): TGTGCCAGCAGCCTAGCGGGGAGCTCCTACAATGAGCAGTTCTTC. The rearrangement links TRBV6-5 to TRBJ2-1; 9 bases line up with TRBD2. Germline trimming cut 6 bases from V and 0 bases from J; bases unmatched to any gene: 3. CDR1 is MNHEY, CDR2 SVGAGI, per germline. This CDR3 is 15 amino acids long.

This chain uses TRBV7-9 with TRBJ2-1, with a possible D match to TRBD2 (5 bases). V was shortened by 4 bases and J by 7 bases, with 20 bases between the two germline ends. Germline CDR1 SEHNR, CDR2 FQNEAQ (reference sequence). The CDR3 contains 16 residues. The CDR3 loop reads CASSSKDSSLRNEQFF. CDR3 nucleotides: TGTGCCAGCAGCTCGAAGGACTCCTCGTTAAGGAATGAGCAGTTCTTC.

This clone showed up just a few times. V gene TRBV10-3 combines with J gene TRBJ1-2, with 8 nucleotides matching TRBD1. V lost 7 bases to trimming and J lost 4 bases; unmatched junction nucleotides: 5. The CDR3 sequence is 13 residues long. The germline V gene encodes CDR1 ENHRY and CDR2 SYGVKD. The DNA for the CDR3 is TGTGCCATCACCCTAGGACAGGGCTATGGCTACACCTTC. It codes for CAITLGQGYGYTF.

In its sample, this clone was seen a few times. The V call is TRBV7-6, the J call TRBJ2-2; D call uncertain. Germline V gene lookup returns CDR1 SGHVS and CDR2 FNYEAQ. V was shortened by 2 bases and J by 6 bases, with 10 bases between the two germline ends. This CDR3 has 14 amino acids. CDR3 in amino acids: CASSLFAASGELFF. The CDR3 region has the DNA TGTGCCAGCAGCTTATTCGCAGCGTCCGGGGAGCTGTTTTTT. The whole variable domain, remainder taken from reference TRBV7-6 and TRBJ2-2, is GAGVSQSPRYKVTKRGQDVALRCDPISGHVSLYWYRQALGQGPEFLTYFNYEAQQDKSGLPNDRFSAERPEGSISTLTIQRTEQRDSAMYRCASSLFAASGELFFGEGSRLTVL.

The chain has TRBV2 and TRBJ1-5, with D tentatively TRBD1 (6 bases). This CDR3 has 12 residues. Germline CDR1 and CDR2: SNHLY and FYNNEI. Deletions cut 3 bases from V and 10 bases from J, with 10 bases between. CDR3 protein: CASSDPGVPQHF. The CDR3 coding sequence is TGTGCCAGCAGTGACCCAGGGGTTCCCCAGCATTTT. Looking up the rest from reference TRBV2 and TRBJ1-5 gives the full variable domain: EPEVTQTPSHQVTQMGQEVILRCVPISNHLYFYWYRQILGQKVEFLVSFYNNEISEKSEIFDDQFSVERPDGSNFTLKIRSTKLEDSAMYFCASSDPGVPQHFGDGTRLSIL.

This clone has more than one count but fewer than ten. The chain has TRBV18 and TRBJ2-1; possible D gene TRBD2, 6 bases. V lost 6 bases and J 8 bases, leaving 11 bases between the germline ends. Looked up from germline, CDR1 is KGHSH and CDR2 is LQKENI. This CDR3 is 12 amino acids long. In DNA, the CDR3 is TGTGCCAGCTCCCGCGGAGGGGATGAGCAGTTCTTC. It yields the protein CASSRGGDEQFF.

There are a few counts of this clone. The rearrangement joins TRBV2 to TRBJ2-3, with D perhaps matching TRBD2 (5 bases). This CDR3 comprises 17 residues. Germline V gives CDR1 SNHLY, CDR2 FYNNEI. Trimming stripped 7 bases from V and 4 bases from J, with 24 bases between. The CDR3, as DNA: TGTGCCAGCACCCCCCTCTTGACCGGGGTAGCAGCAGATACGCAGTATTTT. The encoded protein is CASTPLLTGVAADTQYF.

The chain recombines TRBV5-4 with TRBJ2-3; tentatively, D is TRBD1 (6 bases). Germline lookup yields CDR1 SGHNT and CDR2 YYREEE (reference sequence). Trimming stripped 4 bases from V and 1 base from J, with 10 bases between. This CDR3 spans 14 amino acids. CDR3 nucleotides: TGTGCCAGCAGCGGTGGGGGCGGCACAGATACGCAGTATTTT. Amino acid sequence: CASSGGGGTDTQYF.

This clone was detected a few times. The CDR3 region is CASSPRDRGEQFF. The CDR3 DNA reads TGTGCCAGCAGCCCCCGGGACAGGGGCGAGCAGTTCTTC. The chain combines TRBV11-3 with TRBJ2-1, with 10 bases that match TRBD1. V trimming: 5 bases; J trimming: 10 bases; junction bases outside the gene matches: 5. The CDR3 length is 13 residues. The germline V gene has CDR1 SGHNT and CDR2 YENEEA.

The table lists this clone with a few counts. V usage is TRBV15 and J usage is TRBJ1-2; D perhaps matches TRBD1 (6 bases). V dropped 0 bases and J dropped 2 bases, with 13 bases sitting between them. Germline CDR1 LNHNV, CDR2 YYDKDF (reference sequence). The length of the CDR3 is 16 residues. This chain's CDR3 is CATSRDDRIRNYGYTF. The CDR3 DNA is TGTGCCACCAGCAGAGATGACAGGATTCGGAACTATGGCTACACCTTC. Variable domain in full (rest from reference TRBV15 and TRBJ1-2): DAMVIQNPRYQVTQFGKPVTLSCSQTLNHNVMYWYQQKSSQAPKLLFHYYDKDFNNEADTPDNFQSRRPNTSFCFLDIRSPGLGDTAMYLCATSRDDRIRNYGYTFGSGTRLTVV.

This clone was picked up a small number of times. The chain uses TRBV2 and TRBJ2-6; a possible D gene is TRBD2 (5 bases). V dropped 3 bases and J dropped 3 bases, with 9 bases sitting between them. There are 15 residues in the CDR3. From germline, CDR1 is SNHLY and CDR2 FYNNEI. CDR3 nucleotides: TGTGCCAGCAGTGAGTCGGGGTATGGGGCCAACGTCCTGACTTTC. Amino acid sequence: CASSESGYGANVLTF.

The J gene is TRBJ2-7, the V gene TRBV19; 8 bases match TRBD2. CDR1 and CDR2 (germline): LNHDA, SQIVND (reference sequence). The V gene end was trimmed by 9 bases and the J gene end by 2 bases; junction bases not matched to a gene: 6. The CDR3 totals 13 residues. CDR3 region: CASGGDGPYEQYF. The CDR3 bases are TGTGCCAGCGGGGGGGACGGACCCTACGAGCAGTACTTC.

The chain employs TRBV18 and TRBJ1-5; the D is unclear. V dropped 4 bases and J dropped 3 bases, with 7 bases sitting between them. CDR1 is KGHSH, CDR2 LQKENI, per germline. The CDR3 is 13 amino acids. For the CDR3, the DNA is TGTGCCAGCTCACGGCAGAACAATCAGCCCCAGCATTTT. The encoded protein is CASSRQNNQPQHF.

This clone occurred a few times. The chain employs TRBV19 and TRBJ2-4; 7 nucleotides agree with TRBD1. This CDR3 has 16 residues. V was clipped by 1 base and J by 6 bases; unmatched bases: 9. The germline gives CDR1 LNHDA, CDR2 SQIVND (reference sequence). The CDR3 reads CASSIGQDRWSNIQYF. The CDR3 coding sequence is TGTGCCAGTAGTATAGGCCAGGACAGGTGGTCAAACATTCAGTACTTC.

This clone was seen a few times. The chain couples TRBV6-6 to TRBJ2-1, with 7 bases fitting TRBD1. V dropped 6 bases and J dropped 15; count of bases not matched to a gene: 14. This CDR3 region has 13 residues. Germline CDR1 and CDR2: MNHNY and SVGAGI (reference sequence). CDR3 loop: CASSSGQVTRGFF. The CDR3 DNA follows: TGTGCCAGCAGCTCCGGACAGGTTACACGTGGGTTCTTC.

This clone was counted only a few times. The J gene is TRBJ2-6, the V gene TRBV5-1; 11 bases align to TRBD2. There are 18 residues in the CDR3. With 0 bases clipped from V and 2 bases from J, the junction kept 4 bases outside the gene matches. Germline CDR1 is SGHRS and CDR2 is YFSETQ. This CDR3 is CASSLVGSGRAGANVLTF. The CDR3 region has the DNA TGCGCCAGCAGCTTGGTTGGTAGCGGGAGGGCTGGGGCCAACGTCCTGACTTTC.

The rearrangement uses TRBV28 and TRBJ2-7; D gene ambiguous. CDR3 length equals 12 residues. CDR1 and CDR2 from the germline V gene are MDHEN and SYDVKM. V was clipped by 5 bases and J by 4 bases, with 9 bases between them. Here the CDR3 DNA reads TGTGCCAGCAGTGTGACCGGGTACGAGCAGTACTTC. It specifies CASSVTGYEQYF.

This clone was picked up a small number of times. The J gene is TRBJ2-2, the V gene TRBV4-3; 9 nucleotides align to TRBD2. CDR3 size: 19 residues. V gave up 7 bases and J gave up 3 bases; unmatched junction bases: 18. CDR1 and CDR2 from the germline V gene are LGHNA and YSLEER. DNA of the CDR3: TGCGCCAGCACCCCTGGAGGCGGGAGGGCCTATTCGGACACCGGGGAGCTGTTTTTT. Residues: CASTPGGGRAYSDTGELFF.

This clone showed up just a few times. The gene calls are TRBV18 and TRBJ2-1; 13 bases are a match to TRBD2. Germline V gene data show CDR1 as KGHSH and CDR2 as LQKENI. The CDR3 covers 16 residues. The V segment lost 4 bases and the J segment 8 bases; nucleotides outside the gene matches: 8. The CDR3 protein is CASSLSRLAGGHEQFF. The CDR3 DNA follows: TGTGCCAGCTCACTATCCCGACTAGCGGGAGGCCATGAGCAGTTCTTC.

There are a few counts of this clone. The chain couples TRBV5-4 to TRBJ1-3; D might be TRBD1 (6 bases). V dropped 3 bases and J dropped 6 bases, with 10 bases sitting between them. The germline gives CDR1 SGHNT, CDR2 YYREEE (reference sequence). This CDR3 is built from 13 residues. CDR3 sequence (DNA): TGTGCCAGCAGCTACCTGGGACAAAACACCATATATTTT. Amino acids: CASSYLGQNTIYF.

A few counts support this clone. The chain is built from TRBV12-5 and TRBJ2-5, with 9 bases that match TRBD1. The germline V gene has CDR1 LGHNT and CDR2 FRNRAP. V lost 1 base and J lost 2; bases outside the gene matches: 11. This CDR3 has 18 amino acids. The DNA for the CDR3 is TGTGCTAGTGGTTTGGCCCCCCTCGGGACAGGGCGACAAGAGACCCAGTACTTC. Translated, it gives CASGLAPLGTGRQETQYF.

The V call is TRBV30, the J call TRBJ1-1; D call uncertain. This CDR3 contains 13 residues. From germline, CDR1 is GTSNPN and CDR2 SVGIG (reference sequence). V lost 4 bases, J lost 0 bases, and 9 bases lay in between. The CDR3 reads CAWNQKMNTEAFF. CDR3 coding DNA: TGTGCCTGGAATCAGAAAATGAACACTGAAGCTTTCTTT.

This clone appeared a few times. The chain has TRBV29-1 and TRBJ2-5; TRBD2 might be the D (5 bases). The V end was cut by 5 bases, the J end by 2 bases, with 12 bases between. CDR1 is SQVTM, CDR2 ANQGSEA, per germline. The CDR3 extends over 13 amino acids. CDR3: CSVQRLPQETQYF. The CDR3 DNA sequence: TGCAGCGTTCAAAGACTACCACAAGAGACCCAGTACTTC.

The V call is TRBV4-1, the J call TRBJ2-5; TRBD2 is a possible D gene (6 bases). CDR1 MGHRA and CDR2 YSYEKL come from the germline V gene. The CDR3 runs 15 residues. The ends were cut back, 3 bases at V and 1 base at J, with 12 bases in the middle. CDR3 nucleotide sequence: TGCGCCAGCAGCCACTCCCATAGCGGCCAAGAGACCCAGTACTTC. It is translated as CASSHSHSGQETQYF.

This clone occurred a few times. The J gene is TRBJ1-4, the V gene TRBV9; 8 bases are shared with TRBD1. The trim removed 4 bases at V and 8 bases at J, leaving 10 bases unmatched. CDR1 and CDR2 (germline): SGDLS, YYNGEE. This CDR3 region has 15 residues. The DNA for the CDR3 is TGTGCCAGCAGCCTACAGGGGGACCCAAGAGAAAAACTGTTTTTT. It is translated as CASSLQGDPREKLFF.

This clone was counted a few times. The chain has TRBV23-1 and TRBJ2-5; 7 positions match TRBD2. TRBV23-1 belongs to the ORF category, with a function that is uncertain. The ends lost 1 base at V and 5 bases at J; junction bases unmatched: 7. This CDR3 has 15 amino acids. In DNA, the CDR3 is TGCGCCAGCAGTCAATGGCCCTTGCGGGGGGAGACCCAGTACTTC. Encoded protein: CASSQWPLRGETQYF.

The gene calls are TRBV18 and TRBJ2-3, with no clear D. The CDR3 sequence is 13 residues long. V lost 0 bases and J 4 bases, leaving 5 bases between the germline ends. The V gene's germline CDR1 is KGHSH and CDR2 LQKENI. CDR3 nucleotide sequence: TGTGCCAGCTCACCACCTCTTTCAGATACGCAGTATTTT. This gives the protein CASSPPLSDTQYF.

The rearrangement joins TRBV2 to TRBJ2-3; 9 nucleotides agree with TRBD1. The CDR3 length is 15 residues. The germline V gene has CDR1 SNHLY and CDR2 FYNNEI. The J segment lost 4 bases and the V segment lost 3 bases, leaving 5 bases of the junction unmatched. The CDR3 protein is CASSDSQGASDTQYF. The CDR3, as DNA: TGTGCCAGCAGTGACTCACAGGGGGCCTCAGATACGCAGTATTTT.

The table lists this clone with a few counts. The CDR3 sequence: CASMGGVGEQYF. CDR3 DNA: TGTGCCAGTATGGGGGGAGTAGGCGAGCAGTACTTC. V and J are TRBV19 and TRBJ2-7; weak D call: TRBD2 (6 bases). V dropped 7 bases and J dropped 6 bases, with 13 bases sitting between them. The CDR3 contains 12 residues. CDR1 and CDR2 from the germline V gene are LNHDA and SQIVND (reference sequence).

The rearrangement joins TRBV18 to TRBJ2-7; D is perhaps TRBD2 (6 bases). There are 17 residues in the CDR3. Germline V gives CDR1 KGHSH, CDR2 LQKENI. V was trimmed by 2 bases and J by 0 bases, leaving 17 bases between them. CDR3 DNA: TGTGCCAGCTCACCAAGTAGAGCGGGCCTCAGCTCCTACGAGCAGTACGTC. It encodes CASSPSRAGLSSYEQYV.

There are a few counts of this clone. V usage is TRBV11-3 and J usage is TRBJ1-1; D is unclear. The CDR3 loop spans 14 amino acids. From germline, CDR1 is SGHNT and CDR2 YENEEA. Trimming took 0 bases from V and 5 from J, leaving 10 bases between them. The CDR3 region is CASSLDLQNTEAFF. The CDR3 coding sequence is TGTGCCAGCAGCTTAGATCTCCAGAATACTGAAGCTTTCTTT.

The chain has TRBV28 and TRBJ2-3, with D unclear. The V gene's germline CDR1 is MDHEN and CDR2 SYDVKM. The CDR3 length is 16 residues. With 5 bases removed from V and 2 bases from J, the gap between germline ends came to 17 bases. In DNA, the CDR3 is TGTGCCAGCAGTCCCCAAACTATCACCTACACAGATACGCAGTATTTT. The encoded protein is CASSPQTITYTDTQYF.